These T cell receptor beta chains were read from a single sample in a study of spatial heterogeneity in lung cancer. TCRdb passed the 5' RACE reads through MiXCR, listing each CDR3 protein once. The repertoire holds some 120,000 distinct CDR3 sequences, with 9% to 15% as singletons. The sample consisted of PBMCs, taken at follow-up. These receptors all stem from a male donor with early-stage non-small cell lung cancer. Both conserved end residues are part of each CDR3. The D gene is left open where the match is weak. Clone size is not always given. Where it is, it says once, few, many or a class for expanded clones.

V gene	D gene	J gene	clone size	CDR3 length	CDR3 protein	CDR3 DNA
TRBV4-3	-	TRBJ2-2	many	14	CASSRPSETGELFF	TGCGCCAGCAGCCGTCCCTCTGAGACCGGGGAGCTGTTTTTT
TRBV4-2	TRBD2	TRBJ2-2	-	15	CASSPRGGYAGELFF	TGTGCCAGCAGCCCCCGGGGGGGATACGCCGGGGAGCTGTTTTTT
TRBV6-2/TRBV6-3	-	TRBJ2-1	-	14	CASSRTAYYNEQFF	TGTGCCAGCAGTCGGACAGCCTATTACAATGAGCAGTTCTTC
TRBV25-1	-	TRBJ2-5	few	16	CASSELRGRGQETQYF	TGTGCCAGCAGTGAATTAAGGGGACGGGGCCAAGAGACCCAGTACTTC
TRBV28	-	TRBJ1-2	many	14	CASSLRNGAYGYTF	TGTGCCAGCAGTTTACGTAACGGGGCCTATGGCTACACCTTC
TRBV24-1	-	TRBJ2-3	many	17	CATSDYLYGGSTDTQYF	TGTGCCACCAGTGACTACCTCTACGGTGGAAGCACAGATACGCAGTATTTT
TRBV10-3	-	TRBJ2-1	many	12	CAIRGRDNEQFF	TGTGCCATCAGAGGGCGGGACAATGAGCAGTTCTTC
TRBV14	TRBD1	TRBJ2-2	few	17	CASSQMYRGHKTGELFF	TGTGCCAGCAGCCAAATGTACAGGGGGCACAAGACCGGGGAGCTGTTTTTT
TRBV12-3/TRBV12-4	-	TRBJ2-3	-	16	CASSLGGLQGANTQYF	TGTGCCAGCAGTTTGGGGGGACTTCAAGGGGCGAATACGCAGTATTTT
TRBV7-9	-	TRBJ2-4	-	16	CASSRIDPLERYIQYF	TGTGCCAGCAGCAGAATCGATCCCCTCGAGAGATACATTCAGTACTTC
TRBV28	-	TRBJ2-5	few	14	CASSLGEWQETQYF	TGTGCCAGCAGTTTGGGGGAGTGGCAAGAGACCCAGTACTTC
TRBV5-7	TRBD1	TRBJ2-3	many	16	CASSSERDSPGDTQYF	TGTGCCAGCAGCTCTGAAAGGGACAGCCCGGGGGATACGCAGTATTTT
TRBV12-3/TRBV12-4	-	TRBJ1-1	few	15	CASSRSQGMNTEAFF	TGTGCCAGCAGCCGCTCTCAGGGGATGAACACTGAAGCTTTCTTT
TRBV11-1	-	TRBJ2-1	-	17	CASSLTGGIPKDNEQFF	TGTGCCAGCAGCTTAACGGGTGGGATCCCGAAGGACAATGAGCAGTTCTTC
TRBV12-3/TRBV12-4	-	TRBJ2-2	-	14	CATDGGPNTGELFF	TGTGCCACCGATGGGGGGCCGAACACCGGGGAGCTGTTTTTT
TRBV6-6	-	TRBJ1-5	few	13	CASISAGNQPQHF	TGTGCCAGCATTTCGGCAGGTAATCAGCCCCAGCATTTT
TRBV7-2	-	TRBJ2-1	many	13	CASSLFRDNEQFF	TGTGCCAGCAGTCTCTTCCGGGACAATGAGCAGTTCTTC
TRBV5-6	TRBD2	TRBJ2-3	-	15	CASSSTWTSPDTQYF	TGTGCCAGCAGCTCAACCTGGACTAGCCCCGATACGCAGTATTTT
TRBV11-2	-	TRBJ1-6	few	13	CASSWDMASPLHF	TGTGCCAGCAGCTGGGATATGGCTTCACCCCTCCACTTT
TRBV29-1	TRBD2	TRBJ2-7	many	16	CSVEVVRSGGSYEQYF	TGCAGCGTTGAAGTGGTTCGGAGCGGGGGTTCTTACGAGCAGTACTTC
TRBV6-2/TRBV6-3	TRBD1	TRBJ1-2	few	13	CASNPDRVGGYTF	TGTGCCAGTAACCCCGACAGGGTTGGCGGCTACACCTTC
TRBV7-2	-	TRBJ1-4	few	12	CASSLVNEKLFF	TGTGCCAGCAGCTTAGTTAATGAAAAACTGTTTTTT
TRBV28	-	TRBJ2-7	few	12	CASSLATYEQYF	TGTGCCAGCAGTTTAGCGACCTACGAGCAGTACTTC
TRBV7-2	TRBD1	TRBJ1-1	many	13	CASSLGTGGTAFF	TGTGCCAGCAGCTTAGGGACAGGGGGTACAGCTTTCTTT
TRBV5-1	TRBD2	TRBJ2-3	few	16	CASSFGTSGATDTQYF	TGCGCCAGCAGCTTTGGGACTAGCGGGGCCACAGATACGCAGTATTTT
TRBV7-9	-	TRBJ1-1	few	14	CASSLDRTNTEAFF	TGTGCCAGCAGCTTAGATCGAACCAACACTGAAGCTTTCTTT
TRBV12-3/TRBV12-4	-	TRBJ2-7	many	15	CASSPTLGYSHEQYF	TGTGCCAGCAGTCCGACTTTAGGGTATTCCCACGAGCAGTACTTC
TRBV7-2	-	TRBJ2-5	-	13	CASSPGRRETQYF	TGTGCCAGCAGCCCGGGAAGGCGAGAGACCCAGTACTTC
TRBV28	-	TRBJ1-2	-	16	CASSLTTSGRINGYTF	TGTGCCAGCAGTTTAACTACTTCGGGCAGGATAAATGGCTACACCTTC
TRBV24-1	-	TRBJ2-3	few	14	CATSLRDSTDTQYF	TGTGCCACCAGTTTGAGGGATAGCACAGATACGCAGTATTTT
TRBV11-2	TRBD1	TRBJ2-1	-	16	CASRYDRVVTSNEQFF	TGTGCCAGCAGGTATGACAGGGTAGTGACGAGCAATGAGCAGTTCTTC
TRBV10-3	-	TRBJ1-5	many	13	CAISEREDQPQHF	TGTGCCATCAGTGAGCGGGAAGATCAGCCCCAGCATTTT
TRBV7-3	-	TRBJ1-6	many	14	CASSLTGANSPLHF	TGTGCCAGCAGCTTAACGGGGGCCAATTCACCCCTCCACTTT